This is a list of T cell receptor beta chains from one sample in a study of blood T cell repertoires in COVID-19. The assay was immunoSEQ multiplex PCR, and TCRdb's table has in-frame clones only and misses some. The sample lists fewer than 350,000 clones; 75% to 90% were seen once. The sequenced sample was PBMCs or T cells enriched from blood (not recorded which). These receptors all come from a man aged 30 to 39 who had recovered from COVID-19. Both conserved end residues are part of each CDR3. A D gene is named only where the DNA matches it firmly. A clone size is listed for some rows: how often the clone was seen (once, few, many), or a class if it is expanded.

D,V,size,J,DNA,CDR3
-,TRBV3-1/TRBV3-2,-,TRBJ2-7,TGTGCCAGCAGCCGTTCACAGCAAACCTACGAGCAGTACTTC,CASSRSQQTYEQYF
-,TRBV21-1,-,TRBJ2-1,TGTGCCAGCAGCAAAGGTCGACAGGGCTGCAATGAGCAGTTCTTC,CASSKGRQGCNEQFF
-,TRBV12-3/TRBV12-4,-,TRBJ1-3,TGTGCCAGCAGTTTAGGGACTGAGTACACCATATATTTT,CASSLGTEYTIYF
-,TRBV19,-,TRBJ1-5,TGTGCCAGTAGTGTAGCTAACGGACAGAGCAATCAGCCCCAGCATTTT,CASSVANGQSNQPQHF
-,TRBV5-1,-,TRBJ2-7,TGCGCCAGCAGCTTGGGAGACGAGCAGTACTTC,CASSLGDEQYF
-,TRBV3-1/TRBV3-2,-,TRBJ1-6,TGTGCCAGCAGTGTCCGACAGGCCGATAATTCACCCCTCCACTTT,CASSVRQADNSPLHF
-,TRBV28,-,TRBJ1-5,TGTGCCAGCAGTTTCCTCCAGGGTCGGGAGCAGCCCCAGCATTTT,CASSFLQGREQPQHF
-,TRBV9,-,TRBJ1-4,TGTGCCAGCAGCCCCAGGATAGATAATGAAAAACTGTTTTTT,CASSPRIDNEKLFF
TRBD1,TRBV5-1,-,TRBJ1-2,TGCGCCAGCAGCTCCGGGCAGACAGGGATCCACCGCATCAACTATGGCTACACCTTC,CASSSGQTGIHRINYGYTF
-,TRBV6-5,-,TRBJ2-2,TGTGCCAGCAGAACCTCACAGGGAAACACCGGGGAGCTGTTTTTT,CASRTSQGNTGELFF
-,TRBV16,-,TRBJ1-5,TGTGCCAGCAGCCAATCGTGGAGGGAGGGTCGGAGCAATCAGCCCCAGCATTTT,CASSQSWREGRSNQPQHF
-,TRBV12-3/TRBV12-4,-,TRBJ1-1,TGTGCCAGCAGTCTCAGGGTAACTGAAGCTTTCTTT,CASSLRVTEAFF
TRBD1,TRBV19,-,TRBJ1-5,TGTGCCAGTAGTAACAGGGGAGGCAATCAGCCCCAGCATTTT,CASSNRGGNQPQHF
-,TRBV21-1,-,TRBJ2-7,TGTGCCAGCAGCAAACCCGCCGCGGAGGGCCACGAGCAGTACTTC,CASSKPAAEGHEQYF
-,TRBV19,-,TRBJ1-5,TGTGCCAGTAGTATAGATCGCGGTCAGCCCCAGCATTTT,CASSIDRGQPQHF
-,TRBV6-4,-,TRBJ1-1,TGTGCCAGCAGTGTTTCGGTAGCACACACTGAAGCTTTCTTT,CASSVSVAHTEAFF
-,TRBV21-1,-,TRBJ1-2,TGTGCCAGCAGTCCCCGGACAGGGGTTAACTATGGCTACACCTTC,CASSPRTGVNYGYTF
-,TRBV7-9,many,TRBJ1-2,TGTGCCAGCAGCTCCGGGGAGGACTATGGCTACACCTTC,CASSSGEDYGYTF
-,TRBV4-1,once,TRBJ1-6,TGCGCCAGCAGCCAAGATAGTTCACCCCTCCACTTT,CASSQDSSPLHF
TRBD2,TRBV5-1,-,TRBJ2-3,TGCGCCAGCAGCTTGGAACTAGCGGGGGCGGGGAATACGCAGTATTTT,CASSLELAGAGNTQYF
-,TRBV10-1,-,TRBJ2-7,TGCGCCAGCAAAGGCCGGAGGGACGCCTACGAGCAGTACTTC,CASKGRRDAYEQYF
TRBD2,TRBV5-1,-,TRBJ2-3,TGCGCCAGCAGCCCGGACTTGGCTAGCGGGTATACGCAGTATTTT,CASSPDLASGYTQYF
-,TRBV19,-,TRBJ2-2,TGTGCCAGTAGTATTAGGAGGGATATCGCGAACACCGGGGAGCTGTTTTTT,CASSIRRDIANTGELFF
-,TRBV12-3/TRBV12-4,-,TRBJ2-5,TGTGCCAGCAGTTACGGCGGGGGCCCTGCCCAGTACTTC,CASSYGGGPAQYF
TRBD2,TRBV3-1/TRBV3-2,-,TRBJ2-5,TGTGCCAGCAGCCAGAGAGCGGGGGAAGAGACCCAGTACTTC,CASSQRAGEETQYF
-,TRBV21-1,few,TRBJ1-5,TGTGCCAGCCTACGGGCAGGGGAGGGTCAGCCCCAGCATTTT,CASLRAGEGQPQHF
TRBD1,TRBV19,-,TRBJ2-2,TGTGCCAGTAGCCCACAGGGGACCGGGGAGCTGTTTTTT,CASSPQGTGELFF
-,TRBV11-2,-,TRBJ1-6,TGTGCCAGCAGCTTCGCAGGGGTGGGCTCACCCCTCCACTTT,CASSFAGVGSPLHF
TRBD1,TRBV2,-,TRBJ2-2,TGTGCCAGCGGACAAGGGACAGGGGACAACACCGGGGAGCTGTTTTTT,CASGQGTGDNTGELFF
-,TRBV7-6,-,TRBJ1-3,TGTGCCAGCAGCCAGACTATGGGCTCTGGAAACACCATATATTTT,CASSQTMGSGNTIYF
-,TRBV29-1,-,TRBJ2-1,TGCAGCGTAGGACGGAGGCTAAAGGACGATGAGCAGTTCTTC,CSVGRRLKDDEQFF
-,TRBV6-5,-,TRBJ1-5,TGTGCCAGCAGTCCCCGGAGGCATCAGCCCCAGCATTTT,CASSPRRHQPQHF
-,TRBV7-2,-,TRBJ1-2,TGTGCCAGCAGCTTCCGGGACACTGAAGGCTACACCTTC,CASSFRDTEGYTF
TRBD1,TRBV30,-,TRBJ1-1,TGTGCCTGGGGCGAGGACAGGCACACTGAAGCTTTCTTT,CAWGEDRHTEAFF
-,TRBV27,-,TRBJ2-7,TGTGCCAGCAGTTTAATCGCAGGTCCAACCTCCTACGAGCAGTACTTC,CASSLIAGPTSYEQYF
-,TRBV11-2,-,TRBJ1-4,TGTGCCAGCAGCTTAGGGAGTTATAATGAAAAACTGTTTTTT,CASSLGSYNEKLFF
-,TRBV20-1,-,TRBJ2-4,TGCAGTGTCCAGGGGAAAAACATTCAGTACTTC,CSVQGKNIQYF
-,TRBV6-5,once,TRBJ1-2,TGTGCCACCTGGACAGACTATGGCTACACCTTC,CATWTDYGYTF
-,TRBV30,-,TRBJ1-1,TGTGCCTGGAGTGGTTCCTATAACACTGAAGCTTTCTTT,CAWSGSYNTEAFF
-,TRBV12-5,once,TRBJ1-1,TGTGCTAGTGGTAACACTCAGGGAACTGAAGCTTTCTTT,CASGNTQGTEAFF
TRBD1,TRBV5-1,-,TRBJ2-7,TGCGCCAGCACTGGGACAGGATTATCCTACGAGCAGTACTTC,CASTGTGLSYEQYF
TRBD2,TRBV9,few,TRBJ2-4,TGTGCCAGCAGCGTATCCTCTAGCGGGGGTGCAAGCATTCAGTACTTC,CASSVSSSGGASIQYF
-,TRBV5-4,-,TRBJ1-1,TGTGCCTTTCAGGCCATGAACACTGAAGCTTTCTTT,CAFQAMNTEAFF